This T cell receptor (beta chain) was retrieved from a study of beta chain features in type 1 diabetes. Across the study: Sorted cell examination encompassed over 90,000,000 cells across all samples.

cDNA synthesis used the whole RNA isolate, giving expressed TCRB sequences. Profiling relied on immunoSEQ multiplex PCR, and the TCRdb table lists in-frame clones only, not all of them. The table has around 300,000 clones, 11% to 15% seen once. The CDR3 contains 14 residues. The V gene's germline CDR1 is SGHTA and CDR2 FQGNSA. Trimming removed 4 bases from V and 5 bases from J, with 9 bases in between. Sequencing was carried out using central memory CD4+ T cells from blood. The TCR originated in a man aged 25 to 45 in good health. The chain employs TRBV7-2 and TRBJ2-6; D not certain. The CDR3 here is CASSSLFRANVLTF. DNA of the CDR3: TGTGCCAGCAGCTCCTTGTTTAGGGCCAACGTCCTGACTTTC.